The sequence of this TCR beta chain was determined in a study of tumor-infiltrating lymphocytes in primary liver carcinoma. CDR3 length: 14 amino acids. Per germline, CDR1 SGHKS and CDR2 YYEKEE (reference sequence). With roughly 540 ng total RNA as template and a constant-region primer, TCR beta cDNA was made. Modified slightly, ARM-PCR produced TCR beta libraries over three nested multiplex PCR rounds. TRBV1-TRBV30 forward primers paired with a C-beta reverse primer were used in the first two PCR rounds, which ran around 10 cycles each. TCRdb called the multiplex PCR reads again in MiXCR, with one record for every CDR3 protein. The sample has 25,000 to 35,000 distinct CDR3 sequences, 70% to 80% seen once; the top ten hold about 30%. Between roughly 20 and 30 mg of unsorted bulk tissue served as the source from which RNA and DNA were co-extracted.

The chain recombines TRBV5-5 with TRBJ1-1, with D possibly TRBD1 on 6 matching bases. This receptor was taken from a woman aged 25 to 39 with primary liver carcinoma and hepatitis B virus infection. Sequencing used liver tumor tissue from sampling region 3. As to subset: tumor region T3, left-lateral pole. CDR3 sequence reads: CTNSLWIGGTEAFF. The CDR3 nucleotides read TGTACCAACAGCTTGTGGATAGGGGGCACTGAAGCTTTCTTT.